This TCR beta chain was sequenced in a study of T cell responses to AZD1222 COVID-19 vaccine (dated by TCRdb to about 2021). Notes on the research overall: A total of 230 to 250 trial participants underwent TCR sequencing, of whom around 210 had received two doses of AZD1222 and 26 had received two doses of the MenACWY control vaccine. Trial participants were enrolled into age subgroups of 18-55, 56-69 and 70-plus years, which contained about 150, 27 and 61 TCR-sequenced participants, respectively. Results the study describes overall, beyond this receptor: Because no day 14 peak-response samples were available, repertoires were characterized only after the peak T cell response. Reportedly, almost half of the unique spike-specific TCRs recognized epitopes lying outside the regions that are mutated in the B.1.351 and B.1.1.7 variants. The 56-69-year group was small, and its depth increase did not reach significance, likely because of low power. Only a handful of AZD1222 recipients were SARS-CoV-2 seropositive at baseline, limiting conclusions about previously exposed vaccinees. Spike-specific TCR breadth and depth rose significantly after two AZD1222 doses compared with day 0 and with MenACWY recipients. Most participants were white British and females outnumbered males, and the authors suggested that clonal diversity may have been underestimated. CD4 TCRs associated with the vaccine covered the entire spike protein, and the dominant responses were in regions 160-218 and 743-854.

The intended sense of this specimen's time point label: about 28 days (+/-7) after the second vaccine dose. AZD1222 recipients whose second dose came at about 4 weeks and those whose second dose came at about 12 weeks were combined into one group, since spike-specific TCR depth and breadth did not differ between the two schedules. The vaccinee samples were drawn from two UK trials, COV001 and COV002, one of which was a single-blind randomized controlled phase 2/3 trial testing AZD1222 (ChAdOx1 nCoV-19) in healthy adults. Trial participant PBMC samples were collected at day 0 and day 28 after the second dose for TCRbeta chain sequencing. The CDR3 regions of human TCRbeta chains were subjected to immunosequencing. The source study handled its data this way. TCRs in the repertoires were compared against a reference library of SARS-CoV-2-specific TCRs that had been generated with the MIRA antigen-specificity platform. Breadth meant the fraction of unique TCRs that were SARS-CoV-2-associated, whereas depth meant the fraction of total T cells that were SARS-CoV-2-associated. Using the MIRA data, each spike-specific TCR was assigned both to the spike region to which the TCR was reactive and to a CD4 or CD8 class. Log10-transformed breadth and depth values were compared by one-way ANOVA with Sidak's multiple comparisons tests. TCRdb took over this immuneACCESS table, retaining in-frame rearrangements with V and J assigned. Such tables are incomplete; in checked studies, under half of the missing clones stem from an unresolved V gene, and the remainder is unexplained. Clonal size and the V and J genes are those of that table, whereas D and trimming came from the DNA. The sample profile shows some 180,000 clones; approximately 93% of them were found once. Approximately 1.8% of the sample lies in the top ten.

Concerning this clone: No cognate antigen has been identified for it. No base quality information exists; no much larger clone differs at one position.

V loses 4 bases, J loses 6 bases, and the germline ends lie 15 bases apart. The CDR3 contains 14 residues, cysteine and phenylalanine counted. Only CDR3 DNA is held: 42 bases, read in frame from base 1. For CDR1 and CDR2, the germline V gene lists LGHNA and YSLEER. The sequence links TRBV4-3 to TRBJ1-2; the D gene lacks a confident call. This TCR was sampled from an adult who received the AZD1222 COVID-19 vaccine. The sequences come from peripheral blood, collected 28 days after the second AZD1222 dose. The CDR3 protein is CASSPDSGYNGYTF. The DNA sequence is as follows: TGCGCCAGCAGCCCAGATTCGGGGTATAATGGCTACACCTTC.